This T cell receptor beta chain appears in the sequencing data of a study of blood T cell repertoires in COVID-19. Whole-study context: Samples representing acute and convalescent COVID-19 were sourced from the United States, Italy and Spain. T cells, B-cell-depleted T cells, or PBMCs provided the cDNA or gDNA that served as material.

V shed 2 bases, J shed 4 bases, and the junction held 2 bases outside the gene matches. The CDR3 is 14 amino acids. Germline-derived CDR1 and CDR2 are SGHNT and YENEEA. How the authors handled the data: Using reference gene primer amplification, nucleated cell counts were estimated. Assay used: immunoSEQ multiplex PCR; TCRdb lists only in-frame clones, some missing. V and J calls plus clone size are reproduced from that table; the DNA served to infer D and trimming. This sample has roughly 150,000 clones, with 65% to 85% found just once. The source material was peripheral blood. The receptor comes from a man between 70 and 80 years old with active or convalescent COVID-19. V gene TRBV11-3 combines with J gene TRBJ2-5; 9 nucleotides agree with TRBD1. The CDR3 reads CASSLRTGVETQYF. The CDR3 nucleotides are TGTGCCAGCAGCTTAAGGACAGGGGTAGAGACCCAGTACTTC.